One and the same sample provided the 27 T cell receptor beta chains below, sequenced in a study of early T cells in non-severe SARS-CoV-2 infection. TCRdb reprocessed the 5' RACE reads with MiXCR, giving one entry per CDR3 protein. This sample has fewer than 30,000 distinct CDR3 sequences, with more than 4.5% found just once. Source material: whole blood. The origin of the receptors is an adult who was a healthcare worker with PCR-confirmed SARS-CoV-2 infection or an uninfected control (not recorded which).

This clonotype was seen many times. The chain is built from TRBV5-4 and TRBJ2-1; 9 nucleotides align to TRBD2. The length of the CDR3 is 17 residues. The germline V gene has CDR1 SGHNT and CDR2 YYREEE (reference sequence). With 0 bases clipped from V and 0 bases from J, the junction kept 4 bases outside the gene matches. CDR3 loop: CASSLALAGLSYNEQFF. The CDR3, as DNA: TGTGCCAGCAGCTTGGCCCTAGCGGGGCTCTCCTACAATGAGCAGTTCTTC.

V is TRBV29-1 and J is TRBJ2-5, with TRBD2 matching 8 bases. Germline assignment: CDR1 SQVTM and CDR2 ANQGSEA. The CDR3 totals 12 residues. Unmatched junction bases numbered 8, after V lost 7 bases and J lost 7 bases. CDR3 amino acids: CSGGAGEVTQYF. Written as DNA, the CDR3 is TGCAGCGGGGGAGCGGGAGAAGTGACCCAGTACTTC. The whole variable domain, filled in from reference TRBV29-1 and TRBJ2-5, reads SAVISQKPSRDICQRGTSLTIQCQVDSQVTMMFWYRQQPGQSLTLIATANQGSEATYESGFVIDKFPISRPNLTFSTLTVSNMSPEDSSIYLCSGGAGEVTQYFGPGTRLLVL.

By share, this clonotype counts as medium-sized. The chain employs TRBV29-1 and TRBJ2-4; D may be TRBD2 (6 bases). The CDR3 is 12 residues long. Germline CDR1 and CDR2: SQVTM and ANQGSEA. Trimming took off 2 bases at V and 4 bases at J, with 6 bases between the two ends. The CDR3 is CSVESGKNIQYF. Written as DNA, the CDR3 is TGCAGCGTTGAAAGCGGGAAAAACATTCAGTACTTC.

This clonotype appeared a few times. The V call is TRBV12-3 or TRBV12-4, the J call TRBJ2-7, with 10 nucleotides matching TRBD2. CDR3 length: 14 amino acids. V lost 3 bases, J lost 2 bases, and 1 base stayed unmatched. The CDR3 region has the DNA TGTGCCAGCAGTTTGGGACTAGCGACCTACGAGCAGTACTTC. It translates to CASSLGLATYEQYF.

In its sample, this clonotype is medium-sized. The chain couples TRBV7-2 to TRBJ1-1; D is unresolved. V dropped 3 bases and J dropped 1 base, with 6 bases sitting between them. The CDR3 is 13 residues long. Germline V CDR1 and CDR2: SGHTA, FQGNSA. The CDR3 sequence is CASSLNGNTEAFF. As DNA, the CDR3 is TGTGCCAGCAGCTTGAATGGGAACACTGAAGCTTTCTTT. The full variable domain, its missing parts supplied by reference TRBV7-2 and TRBJ1-1, is GAGVSQSPSNKVTEKGKDVELRCDPISGHTALYWYRQSLGQGLEFLIYFQGNSAPDKSGLPSDRFSAERTGGSVSTLTIQRTQQEDSAVYLCASSLNGNTEAFFGQGTRLTVV.

The gene calls are TRBV14 and TRBJ1-2, with unresolved D. Germline V CDR1 and CDR2: SGHDN, FVKESK. This CDR3 contains 13 residues. With 4 bases removed from V and 8 bases from J, the gap between germline ends came to 14 bases. In DNA form, the CDR3 reads TGTGCCAGCAGCCCAACCCCGAGGAGCGGCTACACCTTC. Encoded protein: CASSPTPRSGYTF. The whole variable domain, filled in from reference TRBV14 and TRBJ1-2, reads EAGVTQFPSHSVIEKGQTVTLRCDPISGHDNLYWYRRVMGKEIKFLLHFVKESKQDESGMPNNRFLAERTGGTYSTLKVQPAELEDSGVYFCASSPTPRSGYTFGSGTRLTVV.

Many counts were recorded for this clonotype. The CDR3 protein is CASSTGSRGETQYF. CDR3 bases: TGTGCCAGCAGTACTGGGTCCCGAGGGGAGACCCAGTACTTC. The chain uses TRBV28 and TRBJ2-5; D might be TRBD2 (5 bases). The CDR3 is made up of 14 amino acids. CDR1 is MDHEN and CDR2 is SYDVKM in the germline V gene. V lost 5 bases, J lost 5 bases, and 15 bases lay in between.

This clonotype has ten or more counts. The V and J genes are TRBV19 and TRBJ2-1; a possible D gene is TRBD2 (6 bases). The CDR3 spans 15 residues. Trimming left V 3 bases short and J 3 bases short, with 12 bases between. Germline CDR1 reads LNHDA; CDR2 reads SQIVND (reference sequence). For the CDR3, the DNA is TGTGCCAGTAGTATTTCCGGGAGTAACTACAATGAGCAGTTCTTC. It codes for CASSISGSNYNEQFF.

This clonotype was counted a few times. This rearrangement joins TRBV6-2 or TRBV6-3 to TRBJ1-1; D gene ambiguous. CDR1 MNHEY and CDR2 SVGEGT come from the germline V gene. Between the trimmed V and J ends, which lost 2 bases and 4 bases, there was a span of 8 bases. The CDR3 is made up of 13 amino acids. The CDR3 reads CASSYRESTEAFF. The CDR3 DNA is TGTGCCAGCAGTTACAGGGAGAGCACTGAAGCTTTCTTT.

There are a few counts of this clonotype. CDR3 sequence reads: CASSLVGQKYEQYF. The CDR3, as DNA: TGTGCCAGCAGCTTAGTGGGACAGAAGTACGAGCAGTACTTC. The chain is built from TRBV7-2 and TRBJ2-7, with TRBD1 identical over 7 bases. The germline gives CDR1 SGHTA, CDR2 FQGNSA. V lost 1 base, J lost 4 bases, and 4 bases stayed unmatched. This CDR3 is built from 14 residues.

This clonotype was recorded a few times. The chain has TRBV13 and TRBJ2-3, with D tentatively TRBD1 (6 bases). The CDR3 loop spans 13 amino acids. The V end was cut by 5 bases, the J end by 0 bases, with 6 bases between. The germline gives CDR1 PRHDT, CDR2 FYEKMQ (reference sequence). CDR3 DNA sequence: TGTGCCAGCAGCGGACAGAGCACAGATACGCAGTATTTT. Amino acid sequence: CASSGQSTDTQYF.

This clonotype was observed many times. The chain has TRBV5-1 and TRBJ1-1, with 8 bases matching TRBD1. The V and J ends lost 5 bases and 1 base, in that order; junction bases with no gene match: 7. This CDR3 region has 15 residues. Looked up from germline, CDR1 is SGHRS and CDR2 is YFSETQ. The CDR3 is CASRRQGPANTEAFF. CDR3 nucleotides: TGCGCCAGCAGGAGACAGGGGCCCGCGAACACTGAAGCTTTCTTT.

This chain joins TRBV6-2 or TRBV6-3 and TRBJ2-4; D might be TRBD1 (6 bases). The CDR3 is made up of 17 amino acids. Trimming pared 8 bases from V and 1 base from J, leaving 21 bases between. Germline CDR1 MNHEY, CDR2 SVGEGT. The CDR3, as DNA: TGTGCCAGCCACTTCTCGCCCTGGGGGCTCGCCAAAAACATTCAGTACTTC. Residues: CASHFSPWGLAKNIQYF.

The table lists this clonotype with many counts. The chain has TRBV27 and TRBJ2-7; 9 bases are shared with TRBD1. Per the germline V gene, CDR1 is MNHEY and CDR2 is SMNVEV (reference sequence). Germline trimming cut 4 bases from V and 3 bases from J; bases unmatched to any gene: 4. This CDR3 comprises 14 residues. As DNA, the CDR3 is TGTGCCAGCAGTTCGTGGGACAGGGACTACGAGCAGTACTTC. Translating it yields CASSSWDRDYEQYF.

This clonotype has a handful of counts. This chain joins TRBV21-1 and TRBJ1-2; the table's D call TRBD1 went unverified against the DNA. TRBV21-1 is termed a pseudogene. This CDR3 is 17 amino acids long. The CDR3 is CASSKARQGTKNYGYTF. The DNA for the CDR3 is TGTGCCAGCAGCAAAGCGCGTCAAGGGACGAAGAACTATGGCTACACCTTC.

This clonotype was picked up many times. The V gene is TRBV20-1, the J gene TRBJ2-1; 9 bases line up with TRBD2. V was pared by 0 bases and J by 7 bases, with 13 bases of the junction left unmatched. The CDR3 extends over 17 amino acids. Germline lookup yields CDR1 DFQATT and CDR2 SNEGSKA (reference sequence). In DNA, the CDR3 is TGCAGTGCTAGAGATGGGGTATTAGCGGGAGTAGGGAATGAGCAGTTCTTC. It codes for CSARDGVLAGVGNEQFF.

In its sample, this clonotype was seen a few times. The chain uses TRBV18 and TRBJ1-2, with 9 positions matching TRBD1. The V gene's germline CDR1 is KGHSH and CDR2 LQKENI. After removal of 4 bases from V and 8 bases from J, the junction contained 5 bases not matched to a gene. The CDR3 runs to 13 residues. The CDR3 here is CASSLGTGHGYTF. The CDR3 DNA reads TGTGCCAGCTCACTCGGGACAGGGCACGGCTACACCTTC.

There are a few counts of this clonotype. The V gene is TRBV11-2, the J gene TRBJ2-7; TRBD1 matches at 7 bases. The germline V gene has CDR1 SGHAT and CDR2 FQNNGV. CDR3 length: 13 amino acids. The V segment lost 5 bases and the J segment 3 bases; nucleotides outside the gene matches: 4. CDR3 sequence (DNA): TGTGCCAGCAGCCCGCAGGGGGACTACGAGCAGTACTTC. Amino acids: CASSPQGDYEQYF.

The chain employs TRBV27 and TRBJ1-5; D is perhaps TRBD1 (6 bases). Germline assignment: CDR1 MNHEY and CDR2 SMNVEV (reference sequence). This CDR3 is 14 amino acids long. V lost 5 bases to trimming and J lost 3 bases, with 11 bases between them. CDR3 amino acids: CASSPGGLNQPQHF. Here the CDR3 DNA reads TGTGCCAGCAGTCCGGGGGGCCTCAATCAGCCCCAGCATTTT.

This clonotype was seen only a few times. This chain uses TRBV28 with TRBJ1-3; tentative D call: TRBD1 (5 bases). From germline, CDR1 is MDHEN and CDR2 SYDVKM. This CDR3 has 15 amino acids. Trimming left V 6 bases short and J 1 base short, with 13 bases between. CDR3 sequence: CASRPAGASGNTIYF. The CDR3 nucleotides read TGTGCCAGCAGACCAGCCGGGGCATCTGGAAACACCATATATTTT.

The rearrangement joins TRBV28 to TRBJ1-1; D is undetermined. Germline values: CDR1 MDHEN, CDR2 SYDVKM. V was cut by 3 bases and J by 0 bases, with 14 bases left in between. CDR3 length: 16 amino acids. In DNA, the CDR3 is TGTGCCAGCAGTTTCCCGCATGAGGGCTTGAACACTGAAGCTTTCTTT. It is translated as CASSFPHEGLNTEAFF.

This clonotype was recorded many times. V gene TRBV27 combines with J gene TRBJ1-5; 8 bases line up with TRBD1. Unmatched junction bases numbered 4, after V lost 3 bases and J lost 6 bases. CDR3 length: 14 residues. Germline assignment: CDR1 MNHEY and CDR2 SMNVEV (reference sequence). CDR3 residues: CASSFQGASQPQHF. CDR3 DNA sequence: TGTGCCAGCAGTTTTCAGGGGGCAAGTCAGCCCCAGCATTTT.

This clonotype was seen repeatedly, ten times or more. J is TRBJ2-3 and V is TRBV28, with D tentatively TRBD2 (6 bases). Trimming left V 3 bases short and J 3 bases short, with 13 bases between. The CDR3 is 15 residues long. CDR1 is MDHEN, CDR2 SYDVKM, per germline. CDR3 sequence (DNA): TGTGCCAGCAGTTTCAGACTAGGGATTACAGATACGCAGTATTTT. Residues: CASSFRLGITDTQYF.

This clonotype was observed many times. This rearrangement joins TRBV7-9 to TRBJ1-3; D is unclear. This CDR3 is built from 14 residues. Germline V gene sequence: CDR1 SEHNR, CDR2 FQNEAQ (reference sequence). V dropped 1 base and J dropped 4 bases, with 8 bases sitting between them. This chain's CDR3 is CASSLGLGGNTIYF. CDR3 nucleotide sequence: TGTGCCAGCAGCTTAGGTCTGGGCGGAAACACCATATATTTT.

The V gene is TRBV27, the J gene TRBJ2-3; maybe TRBD1 (6 bases). The CDR3 is made up of 15 amino acids. V was cut by 10 bases and J by 0 bases, with 17 bases left in between. CDR1 and CDR2 (germline): MNHEY, SMNVEV (reference sequence). The CDR3 DNA reads TGTGCCACCCAGGACAGAAGGGACAGCACAGATACGCAGTATTTT. Translation: CATQDRRDSTDTQYF.

The rearrangement links TRBV5-4 to TRBJ2-4; a possible D gene is TRBD1 (6 bases). Germline CDR1 SGHNT, CDR2 YYREEE (reference sequence). The CDR3 totals 18 residues. Trimming shortened V by 5 bases and J by 10 bases, and 31 bases separated the two germline ends. CDR3: CASSFALRTARGSGIQYF. CDR3 sequence (DNA): TGTGCCAGCAGTTTCGCCCTAAGGACAGCACGAGGGAGTGGTATTCAGTACTTC.

There are many counts of this clonotype. This rearrangement joins TRBV20-1 to TRBJ2-1, with TRBD2 matching 12 bases. This CDR3 is built from 14 residues. V trimming: 2 bases; J trimming: 10 bases; junction bases outside the gene matches: 6. Germline CDR1 is DFQATT and CDR2 is SNEGSKA (reference sequence). CDR3 residues: CSARRLAGVLEQFF. The CDR3 DNA is TGCAGTGCTAGACGACTAGCGGGAGTCTTGGAGCAGTTCTTC.